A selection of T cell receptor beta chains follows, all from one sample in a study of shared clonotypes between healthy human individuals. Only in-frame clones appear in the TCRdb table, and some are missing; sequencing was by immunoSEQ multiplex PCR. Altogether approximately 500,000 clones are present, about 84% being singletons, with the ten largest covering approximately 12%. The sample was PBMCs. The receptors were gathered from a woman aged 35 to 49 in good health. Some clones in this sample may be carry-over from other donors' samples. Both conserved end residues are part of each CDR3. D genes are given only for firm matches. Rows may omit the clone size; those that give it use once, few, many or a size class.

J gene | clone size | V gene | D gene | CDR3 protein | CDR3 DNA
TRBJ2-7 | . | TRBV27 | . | CASSSHPYEQYF | TGTGCCAGCAGTTCCCATCCCTACGAGCAGTACTTC
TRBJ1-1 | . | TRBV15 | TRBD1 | CATSGGQGVITEAFF | TGTGCCACCAGCGGGGGACAGGGGGTTATCACTGAAGCTTTCTTT
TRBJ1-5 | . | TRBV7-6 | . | CASSMDTRGQPQHF | TGTGCCAGCAGTATGGACACAAGAGGTCAGCCCCAGCATTTT
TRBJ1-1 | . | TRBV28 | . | CASRRSNTEAFF | TGTGCCAGCAGACGTTCGAACACTGAAGCTTTCTTT
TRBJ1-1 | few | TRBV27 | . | CASSLFGAQVGTEAFF | TGTGCCAGCAGTTTATTCGGGGCCCAGGTAGGCACTGAAGCTTTCTTT
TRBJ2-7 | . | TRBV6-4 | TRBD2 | CASSDSIRGRSEQYF | TGTGCCAGCAGTGACTCGATTCGCGGGAGGAGCGAGCAGTACTTC
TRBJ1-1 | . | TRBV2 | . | CASSEQGNTEAFF | TGTGCCAGCAGTGAACAGGGGAACACTGAAGCTTTCTTT
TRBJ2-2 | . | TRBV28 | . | CASSKKVSYTGELFF | TGTGCCAGCAGCAAGAAGGTCTCTTACACCGGGGAGCTGTTTTTT
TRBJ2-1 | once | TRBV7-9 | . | CASSLEGTSNEQFF | TGTGCCAGCAGCTTAGAAGGGACCTCCAATGAGCAGTTCTTC
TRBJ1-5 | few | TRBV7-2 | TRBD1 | CASSIGQGRGQPQHF | TGTGCCAGCAGCATAGGACAGGGACGGGGTCAGCCCCAGCATTTT
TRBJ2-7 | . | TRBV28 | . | CASSFRRASYEQYF | TGTGCCAGCAGTTTTCGCAGGGCTTCCTACGAGCAGTACTTC
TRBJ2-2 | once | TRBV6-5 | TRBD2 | CASSYGRANTGELFF | TGTGCCAGCAGTTATGGGAGGGCGAACACCGGGGAGCTGTTTTTT
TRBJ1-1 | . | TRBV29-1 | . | CSAQIDLDNTEAFF | TGCAGCGCCCAAATAGACCTAGACAACACTGAAGCTTTCTTT
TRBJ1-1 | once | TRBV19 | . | CASRLGNGGTEAFF | TGTGCCAGTAGACTCGGGAACGGGGGGACTGAAGCTTTCTTT
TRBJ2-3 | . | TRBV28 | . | CASSRDSTDTQYF | TGTGCCAGCAGCCGGGACAGCACAGATACGCAGTATTTT
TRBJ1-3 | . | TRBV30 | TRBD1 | CAWSGQGYSGNTIYF | TGTGCCTGGAGTGGACAGGGTTACTCTGGAAACACCATATATTTT
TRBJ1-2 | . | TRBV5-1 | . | CASSQSQGNYGYTF | TGCGCCAGCAGCCAAAGTCAGGGGAACTATGGCTACACCTTC
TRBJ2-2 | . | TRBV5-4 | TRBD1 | CASSLRPRDRVTGELFF | TGTGCCAGCAGCTTGAGACCTCGGGACAGGGTCACCGGGGAGCTGTTTTTT
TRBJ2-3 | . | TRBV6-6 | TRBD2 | CASSGIAGDTQYF | TGTGCCAGCAGTGGTATAGCGGGAGATACGCAGTATTTT
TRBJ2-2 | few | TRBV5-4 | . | CASSADRGSNTGELFF | TGTGCCAGCAGCGCGGACCGCGGCAGCAACACCGGGGAGCTGTTTTTT